A selection of T cell receptor beta chains follows, all from one sample in a study of cytomegalovirus exposure and HLA in healthy donors. The assay was immunoSEQ multiplex PCR, and TCRdb's table has in-frame clones only and misses some. The data hold tens of thousands of clones, with approximately 84% observed a single time. The specimen sequenced was PBMCs. These receptors were obtained from a man between 45 and 60 years old in good health and CMV-seronegative. CDR3s include the opening cysteine and the closing phenylalanine or tryptophan. The D gene is left open where the match is weak. Clone sizes are given selectively: once, few, many, or a class where the clone is expanded.

15	-	TRBD1	TRBJ2-5	TRBV7-9	TGTGCCAGCAGCGGGGACGGACAGGCCCAAGAGACCCAGTACTTC	CASSGDGQAQETQYF
10	-	-	TRBJ2-7	TRBV7-9	TGTGCCAGCGGCAATTACGAGCAGTACTTC	CASGNYEQYF
15	-	-	TRBJ1-1	TRBV6-6	TGTGCCAGCAGTTACTCGCAGGGGATGAACACTGAAGCTTTCTTT	CASSYSQGMNTEAFF
13	-	TRBD1	TRBJ1-1	TRBV5-1	TGCGCCAGCGCCTTCACAGGGGGCACTGAAGCTTTCTTT	CASAFTGGTEAFF
14	-	-	TRBJ2-3	TRBV11-2	TGTGCCAGCAGCCTAGGACAGAACACAGATACGCAGTATTTT	CASSLGQNTDTQYF
12	-	-	TRBJ2-7	TRBV6-4	TGTGCCAGCAGCTCCGGACAGTACGAGCAGTACTTC	CASSSGQYEQYF
13	-	-	TRBJ1-4	TRBV6-6	TGTGCCAGCAGTTTCCCTCAGGGTGAAAAACTGTTTTTT	CASSFPQGEKLFF
14	-	-	TRBJ2-5	TRBV11-2	TGTGCCAGCAGCCCCCTACGGAGCCAAGAGACCCAGTACTTC	CASSPLRSQETQYF
14	-	TRBD1	TRBJ1-1	TRBV5-1	TGCGCCAGCAGCTCCGGACAGGGCAGCACTGAAGCTTTCTTT	CASSSGQGSTEAFF
17	-	TRBD1	TRBJ2-5	TRBV10-3	TGTGCCATCAGTGAAAGGGTTGGCAGGGGGCGCGGGGAGACCCAGTACTTC	CAISERVGRGRGETQYF
14	-	-	TRBJ2-2	TRBV2	TGTGCCAGCAGTCTCGAATCGGGTCGAGGGGAGCTGTTTTTT	CASSLESGRGELFF
15	-	-	TRBJ2-2	TRBV19	TGTGCCAGTAGTCCGGACCGGGACACACTCGGGGAGCTGTTTTTT	CASSPDRDTLGELFF
14	-	TRBD1	TRBJ2-3	TRBV2	TGTGCCAGCAGTGTACAGGGGCCCACAGATACGCAGTATTTT	CASSVQGPTDTQYF
17	once	-	TRBJ1-5	TRBV15	TGTGCCACCAGCAGAGATCGATTGGGCGCGAGCAATCAGCCCCAGCATTTT	CATSRDRLGASNQPQHF
19	-	-	TRBJ1-1	TRBV16	TGTGCCAGCAGCCAATCGGGATTTTGGAGGGAGGGTAGTGGCACTGAAGCTTTCTTT	CASSQSGFWREGSGTEAFF
19	few	TRBD2	TRBJ2-1	TRBV11-1	TGTGCCAGCAGCTTCCGGGCGACTAGCGGGGGGGCCGTTTACAATGAGCAGTTCTTC	CASSFRATSGGAVYNEQFF
18	-	-	TRBJ2-7	TRBV4-1	TGCGCCAGCAGCCAAGAGGAGTTGGCAGGGGCGAGGACCTACGAGCAGTACTTC	CASSQEELAGARTYEQYF
15	-	TRBD2	TRBJ2-2	TRBV5-1	TGCGCCAGCAGCCTATCGGGGGGGAACACCGGGGAGCTGTTTTTT	CASSLSGGNTGELFF
15	-	TRBD1	TRBJ2-7	TRBV18	TGTGCCAGCTCACCATCCGGGACAGGGTCCTACGAGCAGTACTTC	CASSPSGTGSYEQYF
12	-	-	TRBJ2-3	TRBV7-2	TGTGCCAGCAGTTCTAGCGCAGATACGCAGTATTTT	CASSSSADTQYF
17	-	-	TRBJ2-2	TRBV5-6	TGTGCCAGCAGCTTGCTGTCTTGGTCGGTTAGCACCGGGGAGCTGTTTTTT	CASSLLSWSVSTGELFF
18	-	TRBD2	TRBJ2-2	TRBV5-1	TGCGCCAGCAGCTTGGAATTAGCGGGCCGTTCGAACACCGGGGAGCTGTTTTTT	CASSLELAGRSNTGELFF
16	-	-	TRBJ2-1	TRBV27	TGTGCCAGCAGTCTCAGGGGGGCAAACTCCTACAATGAGCAGTTCTTC	CASSLRGANSYNEQFF
14	-	TRBD1	TRBJ2-7	TRBV19	TGTGCCAGTAGTGACAGGGGTCCCACCTACGAGCAGTACTTC	CASSDRGPTYEQYF
13	few	-	TRBJ1-1	TRBV7-2	TGTGCCAGCAGCTCCCTCCCTACCACGGGGGCTTTCTTT	CASSSLPTTGAFF
17	-	TRBD1	TRBJ1-3	TRBV6-1	TGTGCCAGCAGTGAACTTTGGGACAGGGGGCGCGGAAACACCATATATTTT	CASSELWDRGRGNTIYF
15	-	TRBD2	TRBJ2-1	TRBV7-2	TGTGCCAGCAGCTACGGGACTAACAAGTACAATGAGCAGTTCTTC	CASSYGTNKYNEQFF
14	-	TRBD1	TRBJ2-7	TRBV7-6	TGTGCCAGCAGCCACCAGGACAGGGTGGGCGAGCAGTACTTC	CASSHQDRVGEQYF
15	once	TRBD2	TRBJ2-7	TRBV7-2	TGTGCCAGCAGTCGCCCTAGCGGGGGAATTTACGAGCAGTACTTC	CASSRPSGGIYEQYF
15	-	TRBD2	TRBJ2-1	TRBV10-1	TGCGCCAGCAGTGAGGTAGCGGGGGAATACAATGAGCAGTTCTTC	CASSEVAGEYNEQFF
15	-	-	TRBJ1-2	TRBV30	TGTGCCTGGAGGACATCAGGAGGCCCTAACTATGGCTACACCTTC	CAWRTSGGPNYGYTF
15	-	-	TRBJ2-2	TRBV2	TGTGCCAGCAGCGGACCCTGGACAGCCGCCGGGGAGCTGTTTTTT	CASSGPWTAAGELFF